This T cell receptor (beta chain) was sequenced in a study of shared clonotypes between healthy human individuals. The data were produced by immunoSEQ multiplex PCR, yet TCRdb's version contains in-frame clones alone and is incomplete. The profile covers nearly 2 million clones, with about 95% appearing a single time and around 1% taken by the ten largest. General study results and limits: In general, naive subsets displayed greater estimated richness than memory subsets did.

The naive CD8 fraction comprised CD45RO-negative cells positively selected for CCR7 and excluded terminally differentiated effector memory CD45RA+ cells. With regard to this clone: Its antigen is still unknown.

The V gene lost 3 bases and the J gene lost 2 bases, with 14 bases spanning the gap. Germline values: CDR1 LNHDA, CDR2 SQIVND (reference sequence). This CDR3 is 15 amino acids long. The sequenced sample was naive CD8+ T cells sorted from blood. The chain links TRBV19 to TRBJ2-7; D unclear. The TCR was taken from a man younger than 35 in good health. CDR3 protein: CASSMGSAGAYEQYF. The CDR3 DNA sequence: TGTGCCAGTAGTATGGGTTCGGCAGGAGCCTACGAGCAGTACTTC. Combining the CDR3 with reference TRBV19 and TRBJ2-7 gives the whole variable domain DGGITQSPKYLFRKEGQNVTLSCEQNLNHDAMYWYRQDPGQGLRLIYYSQIVNDFQKGDIAEGYSVSREKKESFPLTVTSAQKNPTAFYLCASSMGSAGAYEQYFGPGTRLTVT.